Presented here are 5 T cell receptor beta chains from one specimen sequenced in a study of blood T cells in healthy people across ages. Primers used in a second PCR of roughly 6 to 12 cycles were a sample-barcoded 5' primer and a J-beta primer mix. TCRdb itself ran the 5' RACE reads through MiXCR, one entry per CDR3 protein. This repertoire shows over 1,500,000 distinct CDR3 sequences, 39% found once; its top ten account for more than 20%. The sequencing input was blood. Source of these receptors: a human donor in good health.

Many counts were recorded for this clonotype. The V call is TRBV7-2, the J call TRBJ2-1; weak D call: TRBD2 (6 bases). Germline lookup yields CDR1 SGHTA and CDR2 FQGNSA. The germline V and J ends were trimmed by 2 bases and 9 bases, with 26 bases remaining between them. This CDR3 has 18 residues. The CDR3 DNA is TGTGCCAGCAGCTTACGAGGGGCGGGTAGCGCCGTGGGGGGTGAGCAGTTCTTC. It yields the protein CASSLRGAGSAVGGEQFF.

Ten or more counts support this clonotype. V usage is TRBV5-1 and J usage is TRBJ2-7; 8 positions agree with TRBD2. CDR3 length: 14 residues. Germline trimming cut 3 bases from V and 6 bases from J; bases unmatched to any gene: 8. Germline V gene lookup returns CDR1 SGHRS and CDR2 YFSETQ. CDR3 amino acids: CASSWEPGGGEQYF. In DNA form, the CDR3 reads TGCGCCAGCAGCTGGGAACCGGGAGGGGGCGAGCAGTACTTC.

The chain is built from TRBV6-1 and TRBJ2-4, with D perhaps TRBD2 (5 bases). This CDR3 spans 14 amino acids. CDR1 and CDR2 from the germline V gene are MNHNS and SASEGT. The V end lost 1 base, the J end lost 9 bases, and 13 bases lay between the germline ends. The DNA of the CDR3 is TGTGCCAGCAGTGAAGAAATGGGTCGGGGCATTCAGTACTTC. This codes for CASSEEMGRGIQYF.

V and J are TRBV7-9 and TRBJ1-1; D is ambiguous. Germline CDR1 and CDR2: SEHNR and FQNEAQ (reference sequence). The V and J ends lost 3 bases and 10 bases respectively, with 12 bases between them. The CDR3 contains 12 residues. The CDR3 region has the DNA TGTGCCAGCAGCTTTACTAGTATTAGAGCTTTCTTT. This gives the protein CASSFTSIRAFF.

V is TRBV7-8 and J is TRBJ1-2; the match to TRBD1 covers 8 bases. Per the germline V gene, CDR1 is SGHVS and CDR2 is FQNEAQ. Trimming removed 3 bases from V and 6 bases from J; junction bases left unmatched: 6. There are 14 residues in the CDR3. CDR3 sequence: CASSFGTGFDGYTF. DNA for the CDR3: TGTGCCAGCAGCTTCGGGACAGGCTTTGATGGCTACACCTTC.